This T cell receptor (beta chain) is drawn from a study of shared T cell receptors in the human thymus. The CDR3 covers 14 residues. Germline lookup yields CDR1 MNHEY and CDR2 SVGAGI. V lost 4 bases to trimming and J lost 0 bases, with 9 bases between them. Clones were sequenced by immunoSEQ multiplex PCR, and TCRdb holds only the in-frame ones, with some missing. The data show 700,000 or so clones, approximately 85% seen once. These data also featured in a second study, about human thymus T cells. That work states: Healthy Finnish infants undergoing corrective surgery for congenital heart defects provided the donor material.

Sequences were obtained from thymocytes. This receptor was taken from a girl in the first two years of life with a congenital heart defect. This chain links TRBV6-5 with TRBJ1-2; unclear D gene. Here the CDR3 reads CASSWTITNYGYTF. The CDR3, as DNA: TGTGCCAGCAGTTGGACTATTACTAACTATGGCTACACCTTC.